This T cell receptor (beta chain) was obtained from a study of Tregs in tolerant kidney transplant recipients. Study-wide results and caveats: In tolerant patients, donor-specific Tregs outgrew total Tregs, suggesting antigen-driven expansion. This study did not directly address biological reproducibility.

The trim removed 8 bases at V and 1 base at J, leaving 4 bases unmatched. The CDR3 consists of 13 residues. Germline V gene data show CDR1 as SGHTA and CDR2 as FQGTGA. On this clone: Antigen: not known.

Sequencing used immunoSEQ multiplex PCR; TCRdb keeps in-frame clones, though not all of them. The sample shows fewer than 80,000 clones, 95% to 98% of them seen only once. This TCR came from a human donor who received a combined kidney and bone marrow transplant. The sample consisted of CD4+ T cells from blood, taken before the transplant. This sequence joins TRBV7-3 and TRBJ1-2, with 7 bases fitting TRBD1. CDR3 amino acids: CASWDSVNYGYTF. The CDR3 coding sequence is TGTGCCAGCTGGGACAGCGTTAACTATGGCTACACCTTC.